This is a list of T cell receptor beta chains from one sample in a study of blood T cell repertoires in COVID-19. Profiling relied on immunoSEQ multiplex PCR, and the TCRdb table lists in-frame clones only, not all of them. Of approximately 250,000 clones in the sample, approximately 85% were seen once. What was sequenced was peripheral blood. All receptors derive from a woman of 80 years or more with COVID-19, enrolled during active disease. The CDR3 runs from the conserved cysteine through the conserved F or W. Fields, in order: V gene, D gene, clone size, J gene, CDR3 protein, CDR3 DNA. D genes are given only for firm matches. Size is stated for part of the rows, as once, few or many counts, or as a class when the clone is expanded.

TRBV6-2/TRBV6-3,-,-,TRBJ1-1,CASSYAGRANTEAFF,TGTGCCAGCAGTTACGCGGGCCGTGCGAACACTGAAGCTTTCTTT
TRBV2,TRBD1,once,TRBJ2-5,CASSRTGTGNGETQYF,TGTGCCAGCAGTCGCACCGGGACAGGGAACGGGGAGACCCAGTACTTC
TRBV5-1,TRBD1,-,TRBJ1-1,CASSSQGGFTEAFF,TGCGCCAGCAGCTCACAGGGGGGTTTCACTGAAGCTTTCTTT
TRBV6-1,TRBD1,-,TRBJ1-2,CASSVLPGQGTYGYTF,TGTGCCAGCAGTGTACTTCCGGGACAGGGGACCTATGGCTACACCTTC
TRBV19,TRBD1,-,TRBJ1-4,CASRDVGQGNEKLFF,TGTGCCAGTCGAGACGTCGGACAGGGGAATGAAAAACTGTTTTTT
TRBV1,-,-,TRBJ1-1,CTSSQPEANTEAFF,TGCACCAGCAGCCAACCGGAGGCGAACACTGAAGCTTTCTTT
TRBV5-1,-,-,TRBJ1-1,CASSFLGQGLSEAFF,TGCGCCAGCAGCTTCCTCGGGCAGGGGCTTTCGGAAGCTTTCTTT
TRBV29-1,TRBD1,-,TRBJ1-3,CSVVGDRGSGNTIYF,TGCAGCGTTGTAGGAGACAGGGGCTCTGGAAACACCATATATTTT
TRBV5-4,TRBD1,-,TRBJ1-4,CASSWTGQKEKLFF,TGTGCCAGCAGCTGGACAGGGCAGAAGGAAAAACTGTTTTTT
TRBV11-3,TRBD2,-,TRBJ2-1,CASDGGSDEQFF,TGTGCCAGCGACGGGGGGTCGGACGAGCAGTTCTTC
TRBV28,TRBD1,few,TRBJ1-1,CASRRGTGEVTEAFF,TGTGCCAGCAGACGCGGGACAGGGGAGGTCACTGAAGCTTTCTTT
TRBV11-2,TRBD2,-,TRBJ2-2,CASRSRGGGELFF,TGTGCCAGCAGATCCCGGGGGGGCGGGGAGCTGTTTTTT
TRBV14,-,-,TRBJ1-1,CASSEQRNTEAFF,TGTGCCAGCAGCGAACAGAGGAACACTGAAGCTTTCTTT
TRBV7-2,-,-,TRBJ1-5,CASSELLSGVQPQHF,TGTGCCAGCAGCGAGCTCCTCAGCGGGGTTCAGCCCCAGCATTTT
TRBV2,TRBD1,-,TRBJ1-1,CASSREVTGAKPFF,TGTGCCAGCAGCCGAGAGGTGACAGGGGCGAAGCCTTTCTTT
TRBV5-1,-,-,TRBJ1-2,CASVDSLYGYTF,TGCGCCAGTGTAGACAGCCTCTATGGCTACACCTTC
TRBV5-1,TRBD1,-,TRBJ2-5,CASSSQGYQETQYF,TGCGCCAGCAGTTCACAGGGGTACCAAGAGACCCAGTACTTC
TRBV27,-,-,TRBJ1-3,CASRPRDTTGNTIYF,TGTGCCAGCAGGCCCCGGGACACTACTGGAAACACCATATATTTT
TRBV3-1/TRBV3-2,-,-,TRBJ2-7,CASSHRDEQYF,TGTGCCAGCAGCCACCGAGACGAGCAGTACTTC
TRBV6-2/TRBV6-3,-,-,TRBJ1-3,CASSTTGSSGNTIYF,TGTGCCAGCAGTACAACAGGGAGCTCTGGAAACACCATATATTTT
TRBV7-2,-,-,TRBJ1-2,CASSFSTSGSTF,TGTGCCAGCAGCTTTTCGACATCGGGGAGCACCTTC
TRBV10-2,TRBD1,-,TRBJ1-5,CASSEPQKGAGNQPQHF,TGCGCCAGCAGTGAGCCCCAGAAGGGGGCCGGCAATCAGCCCCAGCATTTT
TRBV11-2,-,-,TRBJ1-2,CASSPLRGNYGYTF,TGTGCCAGCAGCCCCCTTCGGGGTAACTATGGCTACACCTTC